This TCR beta chain came from a study of blood T cell repertoires in COVID-19. Overall study context: The origin of the acute and convalescent COVID-19 samples was the United States, Italy and Spain.

Germline assignment: CDR1 MNHEY and CDR2 SVGEGT. V dropped 3 bases and J dropped 4; count of bases not matched to a gene: 5. This CDR3 region has 14 residues. Original processing notes: The authors estimated nucleated cell counts from reference gene primer amplification. Sequencing used immunoSEQ multiplex PCR; TCRdb keeps in-frame clones, though not all of them. V and J calls and clone size follow that table, whereas D and trimming were derived from the DNA. The table shows fewer than 350,000 clones, with 81% occurring only once. The TCR was taken from a woman aged 55-70 years with active or convalescent COVID-19. The sample was peripheral blood. The rearrangement links TRBV6-2 or TRBV6-3 to TRBJ1-2; TRBD1 aligns across 7 bases. CDR3 sequence: CASSYTTGPYGYTF. CDR3 DNA: TGTGCCAGCAGTTATACGACAGGGCCCTATGGCTACACCTTC.